Below, 5 T cell receptor beta chains from the same sample are listed, as sequenced in a study of cytomegalovirus exposure and HLA in healthy donors. A multiplex PCR was run with 60 Vbeta primers and 13 Jbeta primers. Assay: immunoSEQ multiplex PCR; the TCRdb copy retains only in-frame clones and omits some. The data hold roughly 140,000 clones, with about three quarters observed a single time. The specimen sequenced was PBMCs. The receptors come from a man aged 18 to 35 in good health and CMV-seronegative.

The chain joins TRBV21-1 to TRBJ2-7; the table's D call TRBD2 went unverified against the DNA. TRBV21-1 is an annotated pseudogene. The CDR3 contains 15 residues. In DNA form, the CDR3 reads TGTGCCAGCAGCGATCTAGCGGGGAGAGCCTACGAGCAGTACTTC. Translated, it gives CASSDLAGRAYEQYF.

There are a few counts of this clone. The chain employs TRBV4-3 and TRBJ2-5; possible D gene TRBD1, 7 bases. CDR3 size: 15 residues. Trimming left V 2 bases short and J 4 bases short, with 14 bases between. Looked up from germline, CDR1 is LGHNA and CDR2 is YSLEER. CDR3 in amino acids: CASSQNRQGGETQYF. The CDR3 DNA follows: TGCGCCAGCAGCCAAAATCGACAGGGAGGAGAGACCCAGTACTTC.

The chain joins TRBV5-8 to TRBJ2-1, with 9 bases that match TRBD1. The CDR3 loop spans 15 amino acids. With 4 bases clipped from V and 1 base from J, the junction kept 3 bases outside the gene matches. Germline values: CDR1 SGHTS, CDR2 YDEGEE. Here the CDR3 DNA reads TGTGCCAGCAGCCGACAGGGGGGATCCTACAATGAGCAGTTCTTC. Its translation: CASSRQGGSYNEQFF.

This chain connects TRBV7-2 to TRBJ2-3; D is unresolved. CDR3 length: 13 amino acids. Germline lookup yields CDR1 SGHTA and CDR2 FQGNSA. V was trimmed by 3 bases and J by 2 bases, leaving 6 bases between them. The CDR3 is CASSFGITDTQYF. The CDR3 DNA is TGTGCCAGCAGCTTCGGTATCACAGATACGCAGTATTTT.

V usage is TRBV9 and J usage is TRBJ2-1, with TRBD2 matching 8 bases. Germline assignment: CDR1 SGDLS and CDR2 YYNGEE. With V trimmed by 4 bases and J by 10 bases, 7 bases remained unmatched. CDR3 length equals 13 residues. The CDR3 spells CASSPYTSGEQFF. Written as DNA, the CDR3 is TGTGCCAGCAGCCCCTATACTAGCGGCGAGCAGTTCTTC.